Below, 30 T cell receptor beta chains from the same sample are listed, as sequenced in a study of cytomegalovirus exposure and HLA in healthy donors. This PCR relied on a set of 60 Vbeta primers and 13 Jbeta primers. TCRdb's copy holds only in-frame clones and misses some; the assay was immunoSEQ multiplex PCR. Here the sample spans 75,000 to 100,000 clones, roughly four fifths being singletons. Sample: PBMCs. The source is a woman aged 55 to 70 in good health and CMV-seropositive.

The V gene is TRBV6-1, the J gene TRBJ2-2, with a possible D match to TRBD1 (5 bases). The CDR3 spans 19 residues. Germline CDR1 MNHNS, CDR2 SASEGT. Trimming removed 2 bases at V and 2 bases at J, with 21 bases between. CDR3 region: CASSEISYSRAHNTGELFF. CDR3 bases: TGTGCCAGCAGTGAAATTAGCTACTCCAGGGCTCATAACACCGGGGAGCTGTTTTTT.

Here the CDR3 reads CSVERQGLGYTF. The DNA for the CDR3 is TGCAGCGTTGAACGACAGGGGTTGGGCTACACCTTC. The gene calls are TRBV29-1 and TRBJ1-2; 8 bases map to TRBD1. Germline assignment: CDR1 SQVTM and CDR2 ANQGSEA. The CDR3 extends over 12 amino acids. The V segment lost 2 bases and the J segment 8 bases; nucleotides outside the gene matches: 4.

The V and J genes are TRBV9 and TRBJ1-1; D is perhaps TRBD1 (5 bases). The CDR3 has 11 amino acids. Per the germline V gene, CDR1 is SGDLS and CDR2 is YYNGEE. The ends were cut back, 7 bases at V and 1 base at J, with 5 bases in the middle. CDR3 in amino acids: CASQGNTEAFF. CDR3 DNA sequence: TGTGCCAGCCAGGGGAACACTGAAGCTTTCTTT.

The rearrangement links TRBV7-2 to TRBJ1-3; D call uncertain. The CDR3 sequence is 15 residues long. CDR1 SGHTA and CDR2 FQGNSA come from the germline V gene. Trimming shortened V by 3 bases and J by 0 bases, and 9 bases separated the two germline ends. CDR3 sequence reads: CASSLTGLSGNTIYF. CDR3 bases: TGTGCCAGCAGCTTGACGGGTCTCTCTGGAAACACCATATATTTT.

The V and J genes are TRBV5-1 and TRBJ2-7; maybe TRBD2 (6 bases). Per germline, CDR1 SGHRS and CDR2 YFSETQ. Trimming stripped 8 bases from V and 2 bases from J, with 17 bases between. There are 14 residues in the CDR3. The CDR3 DNA is TGCGCCAGTGCCGGGGAGGAATTAACCTACGAGCAGTACTTC. It specifies CASAGEELTYEQYF.

The gene calls are TRBV5-1 and TRBJ2-3; 7 positions match TRBD2. The CDR3 length is 16 residues. The V and J ends lost 2 bases and 2 bases, in that order; junction bases with no gene match: 8. The V gene's germline CDR1 is SGHRS and CDR2 YFSETQ. CDR3 coding DNA: TGCGCCAGCAGCTTCCTCGCGGGAGTAATCACAGATACGCAGTATTTT. Its protein is CASSFLAGVITDTQYF.

This chain joins TRBV5-4 and TRBJ1-1; D is undetermined. The CDR3 contains 14 residues. Between the trimmed V and J ends, which lost 3 bases and 2 bases, there was a span of 11 bases. The germline CDR1 and CDR2 sequences are SGHNT and YYREEE (reference sequence). The CDR3: CASSSRIPNTEAFF. The DNA of the CDR3 is TGTGCCAGCAGCTCCCGTATCCCCAACACTGAAGCTTTCTTT.

The chain recombines TRBV4-1 with TRBJ1-3, with D uncertain. The CDR3 loop spans 16 amino acids. Germline V gives CDR1 MGHRA, CDR2 YSYEKL. V lost 1 base and J 0 bases, leaving 10 bases between the germline ends. CDR3 protein: CASSQVVQNSGNTIYF. The DNA of the CDR3 is TGCGCCAGCAGCCAAGTTGTCCAGAACTCTGGAAACACCATATATTTT.

The CDR3 sequence: CASSFEGGRIDTQYF. The CDR3, as DNA: TGTGCCAGCAGCTTCGAAGGGGGCAGAATAGATACGCAGTATTTT. The rearrangement joins TRBV5-4 to TRBJ2-3, with 7 bases lining up with TRBD1. Trimming removed 2 bases from V and 5 bases from J; junction bases left unmatched: 8. CDR1 and CDR2 from the germline V gene are SGHNT and YYREEE (reference sequence). The CDR3 runs 15 residues. The whole variable domain, filled in from reference TRBV5-4 and TRBJ2-3, reads ETGVTQSPTHLIKTRGQQVTLRCSSQSGHNTVSWYQQALGQGPQFIFQYYREEENGRGNFPPRFSGLQFPNYSSELNVNALELDDSALYLCASSFEGGRIDTQYFGPGTRLTVL.

The chain couples TRBV6-5 to TRBJ1-1; D is unclear. The length of the CDR3 is 14 residues. From germline, CDR1 is MNHEY and CDR2 SVGAGI. Trimming pared 0 bases from V and 11 bases from J, leaving 16 bases between. CDR3: CASSYSGRIGGAFF. In DNA, the CDR3 is TGTGCCAGCAGTTACTCCGGACGTATCGGCGGGGCTTTCTTT.

CDR3 in DNA: TGTGCCACCACCCGCCCAGCAGGAGGTCTTGTGAATGAGCAGTTCTTC. Translated, it gives CATTRPAGGLVNEQFF. V usage is TRBV28 and J usage is TRBJ2-1, with D perhaps matching TRBD2 (5 bases). V was pared by 10 bases and J by 7 bases, with 26 bases between. Per germline, CDR1 MDHEN and CDR2 SYDVKM. CDR3 length: 16 residues.

This clone showed up just a few times. This chain uses TRBV10-2 with TRBJ2-1; perhaps TRBD2 as D (5 bases). The CDR3 sequence is 12 residues long. Germline V gene sequence: CDR1 WSHSY, CDR2 SAAADI. V lost 3 bases and J lost 6, with 6 bases in between. The CDR3 nucleotides read TGCGCCAGCAGTGATGGAGGCAATGAGCAGTTCTTC. Amino acids: CASSDGGNEQFF.

The V call is TRBV9, the J call TRBJ2-5, with a possible D match to TRBD2 (5 bases). V dropped 4 bases and J dropped 4 bases, with 17 bases sitting between them. CDR3 length: 15 residues. Germline CDR1 SGDLS, CDR2 YYNGEE. The CDR3 protein is CASSPSGESAETQYF. The CDR3 DNA is TGTGCCAGCAGCCCTTCCGGGGAATCGGCAGAGACCCAGTACTTC.

CDR3 bases: TGCGCCAGCTCCTTCGGGGTCACCGGGGAGCTGTTTTTT. This codes for CASSFGVTGELFF. V gene TRBV10-1 combines with J gene TRBJ2-2, with D tentatively TRBD2 (5 bases). V lost 8 bases to trimming and J lost 4 bases, with 11 bases between them. The CDR3 is 13 amino acids. In germline, CDR1 is WNHNN, CDR2 SYGVQD (reference sequence).

This chain connects TRBV7-9 to TRBJ2-3; unclear D gene. Trimming removed 5 bases at V and 4 bases at J, with 13 bases between. CDR1 and CDR2 from the germline V gene are SEHNR and FQNEAQ (reference sequence). This CDR3 region has 14 residues. The CDR3 DNA follows: TGTGCCAGCAGCCATGAAGTGAGTCCAGATACGCAGTATTTT. This gives the protein CASSHEVSPDTQYF.

This clone was detected only a few times. Relative to the germline gene, one junction end is altered; a read error may explain this. This sequence joins TRBV7-7 and TRBJ1-1; D gene unclear. Germline loops: CDR1 SSHAT, CDR2 FNYEAQ (reference sequence). CDR3 length: 13 residues. The CDR3 DNA follows: TGTGCTAGCAGCGCCACATTGAACACTGAAGCTTTCTTT. As protein: CASSATLNTEAFF.

As DNA, the CDR3 is TGTGCCAGCAGCGTAGACGGACACACGCTGGCTGAAGCTTTCTTT. Protein product: CASSVDGHTLAEAFF. This chain uses TRBV9 with TRBJ1-1, with D perhaps TRBD1 (5 bases). The germline V gene has CDR1 SGDLS and CDR2 YYNGEE. The CDR3 has 15 amino acids. The ends were cut back, 0 bases at V and 6 bases at J, with 15 bases in the middle.

This clone was found a few times. The J gene is TRBJ1-5, the V gene TRBV27; 11 bases line up with TRBD1. Losses at the gene ends were 2 bases for V and 4 bases for J; bases not matched to a gene: 4. This CDR3 comprises 16 residues. CDR1 and CDR2 from the germline V gene are MNHEY and SMNVEV (reference sequence). CDR3 amino acids: CASSLGTGGLNQPQHF. The CDR3 DNA reads as TGTGCCAGCAGTTTAGGGACAGGGGGGCTGAATCAGCCCCAGCATTTT.

In its sample, this clone was seen once. This chain links TRBV4-1 with TRBJ1-3; a possible D gene is TRBD1 (6 bases). Trimming left V 3 bases short and J 2 bases short, with 14 bases between. Per germline, CDR1 MGHRA and CDR2 YSYEKL. The CDR3 totals 16 residues. The CDR3, as DNA: TGCGCCAGCAGCCAGTTACACAGGGTGGCTGGAAACACCATATATTTT. It specifies CASSQLHRVAGNTIYF.

The V gene is TRBV7-8, the J gene TRBJ2-3; D is ambiguous. The CDR3 is 13 residues long. Trimming took 5 bases from V and 8 from J, leaving 14 bases between them. Germline lookup yields CDR1 SGHVS and CDR2 FQNEAQ. The CDR3 nucleotides read TGTGCCAGCAGCGATTTTAGCTCCCCTACGCAGTATTTT. Its translation: CASSDFSSPTQYF.

The genes are TRBV5-1 and TRBJ2-7, with D possibly TRBD1 on 5 matching bases. Germline CDR1 is SGHRS and CDR2 is YFSETQ. V was cut by 0 bases and J by 3 bases, with 7 bases left in between. There are 13 residues in the CDR3. The CDR3 region has the DNA TGCGCCAGCAGCTTGGTAGGGGACTACGAGCAGTACTTC. Translated: CASSLVGDYEQYF. Variable domain in full (rest from reference TRBV5-1 and TRBJ2-7): KAGVTQTPRYLIKTRGQQVTLSCSPISGHRSVSWYQQTPGQGLQFLFEYFSETQRNKGNFPGRFSGRQFSNSRSEMNVSTLELGDSALYLCASSLVGDYEQYFGPGTRLTVT.

The chain joins TRBV30 to TRBJ2-7; 7 bases are a match to TRBD1. V gave up 0 bases and J gave up 3 bases; unmatched junction bases: 8. Germline CDR1 is GTSNPN and CDR2 is SVGIG (reference sequence). This CDR3 spans 15 amino acids. CDR3 sequence: CAWSVGTARIYEQYF. CDR3 bases: TGTGCCTGGAGTGTAGGGACAGCTAGAATCTACGAGCAGTACTTC.

The chain has TRBV6-1 and TRBJ1-5; possibly TRBD1 for D (5 bases). This CDR3 contains 14 residues. The germline CDR1 and CDR2 sequences are MNHNS and SASEGT. Deletions cut 5 bases from V and 6 bases from J, with 14 bases between. CDR3 loop: CASSPTGTVQPQHF. CDR3 bases: TGTGCCAGCAGTCCTACAGGTACGGTTCAGCCCCAGCATTTT.

This rearrangement joins TRBV9 to TRBJ2-7, with 8 bases aligning to TRBD1. V lost 4 bases, J lost 4 bases, and 7 bases stayed unmatched. This CDR3 region has 14 residues. Germline V gives CDR1 SGDLS, CDR2 YYNGEE. CDR3 in DNA: TGTGCCAGCAGCCCCGGACAGGGCGGTTACGAGCAGTACTTC. Translation: CASSPGQGGYEQYF.

As DNA, the CDR3 is TGTGCCAGCAGTTTGACAGGAGACACAGATACGCAGTATTTT. Encoded protein: CASSLTGDTDTQYF. The genes are TRBV6-1 and TRBJ2-3; maybe TRBD1 (6 bases). The CDR3 length is 14 residues. Germline loops: CDR1 MNHNS, CDR2 SASEGT. Trimming took off 5 bases at V and 2 bases at J, with 11 bases between the two ends.

A word on this clone: Additional DNA sequences in this sample encode the identical CDR3. This sequence joins TRBV9 and TRBJ2-5; 7 nucleotides match TRBD1. Trimming removed 0 bases from V and 4 bases from J; junction bases left unmatched: 3. Germline V gives CDR1 SGDLS, CDR2 YYNGEE. The CDR3 loop spans 14 amino acids. The CDR3 loop reads CASSVGSGGETQYF. In DNA form, the CDR3 reads TGTGCCAGCAGCGTAGGATCAGGGGGAGAGACCCAGTACTTC. Filled out from reference TRBV9 and TRBJ2-5, the complete variable domain reads DSGVTQTPKHLITATGQRVTLRCSPRSGDLSVYWYQQSLDQGLQFLIQYYNGEERAKGNILERFSAQQFPDLHSELNLSSLELGDSALYFCASSVGSGGETQYFGPGTRLLVL.

V is TRBV7-9 and J is TRBJ2-1, with 7 bases matching TRBD2. The germline V gene encodes CDR1 SEHNR and CDR2 FQNEAQ (reference sequence). The V gene end was trimmed by 2 bases and the J gene end by 10 bases; junction bases not matched to a gene: 11. This CDR3 region has 15 residues. The CDR3 sequence: CASSLLSSGVGEQFF. The DNA for the CDR3 is TGTGCCAGCAGCTTATTGTCTAGCGGAGTTGGGGAGCAGTTCTTC.

This chain connects TRBV6-6 to TRBJ1-6, with D perhaps matching TRBD1 (6 bases). CDR1 MNHNY and CDR2 SVGAGI come from the germline V gene (reference sequence). The V gene lost 10 bases and the J gene lost 0 bases, with 16 bases spanning the gap. The CDR3 runs 16 residues. The CDR3 DNA reads as TGTGCCATCCGCGGGGGCACGAGCTCCTATAATTCACCCCTCCACTTT. Translating it yields CAIRGGTSSYNSPLHF.

Written as DNA, the CDR3 is TGTGCCAGCTCAGGACAGGGGGCAGTCGAGCAGTACTTC. This codes for CASSGQGAVEQYF. The V and J genes are TRBV18 and TRBJ2-7; the match to TRBD1 covers 11 bases. The CDR3 loop spans 13 amino acids. The ends lost 5 bases at V and 6 bases at J; junction bases unmatched: 3. CDR1 is KGHSH, CDR2 LQKENI, per germline.

This clone was detected a few times. The rearrangement links TRBV6-5 to TRBJ1-1, with 7 positions matching TRBD1. Germline CDR1 MNHEY, CDR2 SVGAGI. The CDR3 totals 14 residues. Trimming removed 5 bases from V and 4 bases from J; junction bases left unmatched: 7. CDR3 sequence: CASSAFSGGTEAFF. The CDR3, as DNA: TGTGCCAGCAGTGCGTTTTCAGGGGGCACTGAAGCTTTCTTT.